This T cell receptor beta chain was sequenced during a study of blood T cell repertoires in COVID-19. Across the whole study: Researchers got acute and convalescent COVID-19 samples from the United States, Italy and Spain.

CDR3 length: 14 residues. Germline CDR1 and CDR2: ENHRY and SYGVKD. V shed 10 bases and J shed 5 bases, with 20 bases lying between them. In the original processing: Reference gene primers were amplified, and this amplification served to estimate nucleated cell counts. The data were produced by immunoSEQ multiplex PCR, yet TCRdb's version contains in-frame clones alone and is incomplete. D and trimming were read from the DNA, whereas the V and J calls and clone size are those reported in that table. The sample has approximately 270,000 clones, around 82% seen once. The chain is built from TRBV10-3 and TRBJ2-5; perhaps TRBD2 as D (7 bases). Sequencing was performed on peripheral blood. The clonotype was recovered from a person aged 70 to 80 with COVID-19, enrolled during active disease. The CDR3 bases are TGTGCCACCTGGGGGGGGCCCGGAATGGAGACCCAGTACTTC. This sequence encodes CATWGGPGMETQYF.